This TCR beta chain derives from a study of T cell repertoires and Cas9 in healthy adults listed by TCRdb under 2018. Notes on the research overall: Within the CD4 and CD8 compartments, SpCas9-reactive T cells were assessed for multi-effector potency, cytotoxicity and lineage determination. Preexisting T cell immunity against the Streptococcus pyogenes Cas9 nuclease (SpCas9) used in CRISPR gene editing was examined in the study.

Donors were healthy humans. The CDR3 holds 15 amino acids from the cysteine to the phenylalanine. Of all the DNA, just the CDR3 is kept, 45 bases in frame from base 1. The CDR1 and CDR2 encoded by the germline V gene are MGHDK and SYGVNS. Summary of the overall study and its limitations: In vitro, the proliferation and function of SpCas9-reactive effector T cells were reported to be mitigated by SpCas9-reactive regulatory T cells.

Libraries were made using the immunoSEQ multiplex PCR assay. Here the immuneACCESS table is served through TCRdb, limited to in-frame sequences with V and J called. Missing clones are a known gap in these copies; in checked studies unresolved V genes cover under half, and the rest lacks a known reason. The sample has about 22,000 clones on record, around 93% of them singletons. The biggest ten clones account for approximately 0.84% of the sample. Note on this clone: This receptor's antigen is unknown. A read error may account for a junction end that differs from germline.

The chain is encoded by TRBV25-1 joined to TRBJ2-5; the D gene is unclear. The TCR originated in a human donor in good health. The sample consisted of CD4+ effector T cells (CD127+, CD25-, CD137-, CD154-) from PBMCs; culture status not recorded. The DNA sequence reads TGTGCCAGCCGGTCGCCTCTGCGACCGGAAGAGACCCGGTACTTC. It translates to CASRSPLRPEETRYF.